This T cell receptor beta chain was sequenced for a study of OX40 agonist ivuxolimab in advanced cancers. The V and J ends lost 2 bases and 2 bases, in that order; junction bases with no gene match: 3. Germline CDR1 is MDHEN and CDR2 is SYDVKM. The CDR3 loop spans 15 amino acids. Sequencing used immunoSEQ multiplex PCR; TCRdb keeps in-frame clones, though not all of them. The sample carries about 100,000 clones, approximately 90% recorded once. Study-wide results and caveats: Dosing at 0.1 to 3.0 mg/kg was accompanied by clonal expansion of CD4+ and CD8+ blood T cells by week 6. Those patients achieving a partial response at 0.1-3.0 mg/kg showed among the lowest clonal expansion.

In regard to this clone: Its target is unknown.

Patients who had autoimmune disease history or got systemic immunosuppression were left out. Blood got drawn at baseline, again on cycle 4 day 1, and then on cycle 7 day 1. The receptor's source is an adult with an advanced solid tumor such as melanoma, head and neck, liver or kidney cancer. The rearrangement links TRBV28 to TRBJ1-5; 7 bases align to TRBD1. The sequencing used CD4+ or CD8+ T cells sorted from blood, collected in a trial of the OX40 agonist ivuxolimab. CDR3 sequence reads: CASSLATGGNQPQHF. Here the CDR3 DNA reads TGTGCCAGCAGTTTAGCTACAGGGGGCAATCAGCCCCAGCATTTT.